This is a list of T cell receptor beta chains from one sample in a study of T-cell memory formation after mild COVID-19. MiXCR, run by TCRdb on the 5' RACE reads, gives a single entry per CDR3 protein. The sample lists approximately 560,000 distinct CDR3 sequences; roughly 17% were seen once. Material: PBMCs or a T cell subset sorted from them (not recorded which). These receptors were collected from an adult woman who had mild COVID-19 (a few samples of this study predate the infection). Cell type and time point are not known. Both conserved end residues are part of each CDR3. D genes are given only for firm matches. Clone size appears in some rows only: once, few, many, or a class for an expanded clone.

TRBD2 | - | TRBJ2-7 | TRBV30 | CAWNDQIGTSYEQYF | TGTGCCTGGAACGATCAAATAGGGACTAGCTACGAGCAGTACTTC
- | - | TRBJ1-2 | TRBV4-2 | CASSQPGTVSYGYTF | TGTGCCAGCAGCCAACCGGGGACTGTCAGCTATGGCTACACCTTC
- | - | TRBJ1-2 | TRBV7-9 | CASSPRAGLDGYTF | TGTGCCAGCAGCCCCCGGGCGGGGTTGGATGGCTACACCTTC
- | - | TRBJ1-5 | TRBV5-1 | CASSLQPTGLSNQPQHF | TGCGCCAGCAGCTTACAACCCACAGGTCTAAGCAATCAGCCCCAGCATTTT
TRBD1 | - | TRBJ2-3 | TRBV24-1 | CATSGGQGSTDTQYF | TGTGCCACCAGTGGAGGACAGGGGAGCACAGATACGCAGTATTTT
- | few | TRBJ2-7 | TRBV30 | CASGQRRGDEQYF | TGTGCCTCGGGACAGCGTCGCGGGGACGAGCAGTACTTC
TRBD1 | many | TRBJ1-2 | TRBV10-2 | CASSADRGRGYGYTF | TGCGCCAGCAGTGCAGACAGGGGGCGAGGCTATGGCTACACCTTC
- | - | TRBJ1-2 | TRBV5-1 | CASSLDRGGYTF | TGCGCCAGCAGCTTGGACAGAGGAGGCTACACCTTC
- | - | TRBJ1-2 | TRBV27 | CASSFPSGYGYTF | TGTGCCAGCAGTTTCCCCTCCGGGTATGGCTACACCTTC
- | - | TRBJ1-1 | TRBV2 | CASSLARLNTEAFF | TGTGCCAGCAGTCTGGCCCGACTGAACACTGAAGCTTTCTTT
- | - | TRBJ2-3 | TRBV24-1 | CATSVPDLSTDTQYF | TGTGCCACCAGTGTGCCGGACCTTAGCACAGATACGCAGTATTTT
- | - | TRBJ2-7 | TRBV19 | CASSIDQGGGGEQYF | TGTGCCAGTAGTATAGATCAGGGCGGAGGAGGCGAGCAGTACTTC
TRBD2 | few | TRBJ2-4 | TRBV7-3 | CASSERLAGEVKNIQYF | TGTGCCAGCAGCGAAAGACTAGCGGGAGAGGTCAAAAACATTCAGTACTTC
- | - | TRBJ2-1 | TRBV9 | CASSSGGVPSGNEQFF | TGTGCCAGCAGCTCAGGGGGGGTCCCCTCGGGCAATGAGCAGTTCTTC
- | few | TRBJ2-1 | TRBV24-1 | CATSDFSRGSWNEQFF | TGTGCCACCAGTGATTTTAGCAGGGGAAGTTGGAATGAGCAGTTCTTC
- | many | TRBJ2-5 | TRBV20-1 | CSARQATTQYF | TGCAGTGCTAGACAGGCTACAACCCAGTACTTC
- | - | TRBJ1-2 | TRBV6-2/TRBV6-3 | CASRGLDYGYTF | TGTGCCAGCAGGGGGCTGGACTATGGCTACACCTTC
- | few | TRBJ1-1 | TRBV7-9 | CASSLGSSATEAFF | TGTGCCAGCAGCTTAGGTTCAAGCGCCACCGAAGCTTTCTTT
TRBD1 | - | TRBJ1-1 | TRBV19 | CASILTGLSTEAFF | TGTGCCAGTATCCTGACAGGGTTGTCCACTGAAGCTTTCTTT
TRBD1 | few | TRBJ2-7 | TRBV10-3 | CAITPGQGTYEQYF | TGTGCCATCACCCCGGGACAGGGTACCTACGAGCAGTACTTC
TRBD1 | many | TRBJ2-4 | TRBV29-1 | CSVWGQELAKNIQYF | TGCAGCGTGTGGGGACAGGAACTAGCCAAAAACATTCAGTACTTC
- | - | TRBJ2-1 | TRBV20-1 | CSAGLTPLDEQFF | TGCAGTGCCGGACTTACCCCCCTCGATGAGCAGTTCTTC
- | - | TRBJ2-7 | TRBV12-3/TRBV12-4 | CASSSDRDYEQYF | TGTGCCAGCAGTTCCGACAGAGACTACGAGCAGTACTTC
- | few | TRBJ2-5 | TRBV11-3 | CASRLPRGGGQETQYF | TGTGCCAGCAGACTGCCCAGGGGCGGAGGACAAGAGACCCAGTACTTC
- | few | TRBJ1-2 | TRBV20-1 | CSARDRTFYGYTF | TGCAGTGCTAGGGATAGGACTTTCTATGGCTACACCTTC
- | - | TRBJ1-1 | TRBV10-3 | CAISRGEFAEAFF | TGTGCCATCAGCAGGGGTGAGTTCGCTGAAGCTTTCTTT
- | - | TRBJ2-2 | TRBV7-8 | CASTRGGSGELFF | TGTGCCAGCACCAGGGGGGGGTCCGGGGAGCTGTTTTTT
- | - | TRBJ2-1 | TRBV9 | CASSVTGTYNEQFF | TGTGCCAGCAGCGTCACAGGCACCTACAATGAGCAGTTCTTC
TRBD2 | - | TRBJ2-1 | TRBV6-5 | CASSYWRGIHHNEQFF | TGTGCCAGCAGTTATTGGCGGGGGATACACCACAATGAGCAGTTCTTC
- | few | TRBJ2-7 | TRBV20-1 | CSATLANDRYEQYF | TGCAGTGCTACGCTAGCGAACGATAGGTACGAGCAGTACTTC
- | few | TRBJ2-5 | TRBV10-3 | CAISESSGGETQYF | TGTGCCATCAGTGAGTCATCAGGGGGGGAGACCCAGTACTTC
TRBD2 | few | TRBJ2-1 | TRBV5-1 | CASSFFSGTSQSSYNEQFF | TGCGCCAGCAGCTTCTTTTCCGGGACTAGCCAAAGCTCCTACAATGAGCAGTTCTTC
- | few | TRBJ2-3 | TRBV6-5 | CASSWGLDTDTQYF | TGTGCCAGCAGTTGGGGGTTGGATACAGATACGCAGTATTTT
TRBD1 | - | TRBJ2-7 | TRBV29-1 | CSADRGGHEQYF | TGCAGCGCCGACAGGGGTGGCCACGAGCAGTACTTC
- | few | TRBJ2-1 | TRBV10-3 | CAISEIPTTYNEQFF | TGTGCCATCAGTGAAATTCCGACTACTTACAATGAGCAGTTCTTC
- | - | TRBJ2-3 | TRBV5-6 | CASSLGLGGTQYF | TGTGCCAGCAGCTTGGGACTGGGAGGTACGCAGTATTTT
TRBD1 | few | TRBJ2-7 | TRBV6-6 | CASTAQGLYEQYF | TGTGCCAGCACCGCACAGGGGCTCTACGAGCAGTACTTC
TRBD2 | - | TRBJ2-3 | TRBV7-9 | CASSLDPSGGTDTQYF | TGTGCCAGCAGCTTAGATCCCAGCGGGGGCACAGATACGCAGTATTTT
- | few | TRBJ2-2 | TRBV4-1 | CASRLSRAGANTGELFF | TGCGCCAGCAGACTCTCTCGGGCCGGAGCGAACACCGGGGAGCTGTTTTTT